The present TCR beta chain was sequenced within a study of blood T cells in healthy people across ages. CDR3 size: 15 residues. CDR1 is DFQATT and CDR2 is SNEGSKA in the germline V gene (reference sequence). Of note for this clonotype: Antigen: not known.

The authors ran a second PCR of 7 to 11 cycles using a sample-barcoded 5' primer and a J-beta primer mix. One entry per CDR3 protein results from TCRdb running MiXCR on the 5' RACE reads. The data show roughly 800,000 distinct CDR3 sequences, with 58% seen just once and roughly 20% held by the top ten. Findings and limits, study-wide: The long-lived group displayed more naive CD4+ cells, plus higher diversity, than the aged donors did. A strong correlation between TCR beta diversity and naive T cell percentage was seen. Per million T cells, TCR beta diversity dropped about linearly as age rose. Diversity estimates drawn from one million T cells were deemed underestimates.

The receptor was isolated from a man aged 25 to 45 in good health. The sample taken for sequencing was blood. The chain employs TRBV20-1 and TRBJ2-4; 11 bases map to TRBD2. The J call is uncertain, as TRBJ2-7 better fits the DNA end. CDR3 bases: TGCAGTGCTGACCCTGGGACTAGCGGAACCTACGAGCAGTACTTC. Translation gives CSADPGTSGTYEQYF.